These T cell receptor beta chains were read from a single sample in a study of cytomegalovirus exposure and HLA in healthy donors. Only in-frame clones appear in the TCRdb table, and some are missing; sequencing was by immunoSEQ multiplex PCR. Of about 91,000 clones in the sample, around nine tenths are singletons; the top ten hold 8% to 10%. The specimen sequenced was PBMCs. Receptor source: a young man in good health and CMV-seropositive. CDR3s include the opening cysteine and the closing phenylalanine or tryptophan. A D gene is named only where the DNA matches it firmly.

V	D	J	DNA	CDR3
TRBV6-5	TRBD1	TRBJ1-1	TGTGCCAGCAGTTACTCAAACAGGGGGACTGAAGCTTTCTTT	CASSYSNRGTEAFF